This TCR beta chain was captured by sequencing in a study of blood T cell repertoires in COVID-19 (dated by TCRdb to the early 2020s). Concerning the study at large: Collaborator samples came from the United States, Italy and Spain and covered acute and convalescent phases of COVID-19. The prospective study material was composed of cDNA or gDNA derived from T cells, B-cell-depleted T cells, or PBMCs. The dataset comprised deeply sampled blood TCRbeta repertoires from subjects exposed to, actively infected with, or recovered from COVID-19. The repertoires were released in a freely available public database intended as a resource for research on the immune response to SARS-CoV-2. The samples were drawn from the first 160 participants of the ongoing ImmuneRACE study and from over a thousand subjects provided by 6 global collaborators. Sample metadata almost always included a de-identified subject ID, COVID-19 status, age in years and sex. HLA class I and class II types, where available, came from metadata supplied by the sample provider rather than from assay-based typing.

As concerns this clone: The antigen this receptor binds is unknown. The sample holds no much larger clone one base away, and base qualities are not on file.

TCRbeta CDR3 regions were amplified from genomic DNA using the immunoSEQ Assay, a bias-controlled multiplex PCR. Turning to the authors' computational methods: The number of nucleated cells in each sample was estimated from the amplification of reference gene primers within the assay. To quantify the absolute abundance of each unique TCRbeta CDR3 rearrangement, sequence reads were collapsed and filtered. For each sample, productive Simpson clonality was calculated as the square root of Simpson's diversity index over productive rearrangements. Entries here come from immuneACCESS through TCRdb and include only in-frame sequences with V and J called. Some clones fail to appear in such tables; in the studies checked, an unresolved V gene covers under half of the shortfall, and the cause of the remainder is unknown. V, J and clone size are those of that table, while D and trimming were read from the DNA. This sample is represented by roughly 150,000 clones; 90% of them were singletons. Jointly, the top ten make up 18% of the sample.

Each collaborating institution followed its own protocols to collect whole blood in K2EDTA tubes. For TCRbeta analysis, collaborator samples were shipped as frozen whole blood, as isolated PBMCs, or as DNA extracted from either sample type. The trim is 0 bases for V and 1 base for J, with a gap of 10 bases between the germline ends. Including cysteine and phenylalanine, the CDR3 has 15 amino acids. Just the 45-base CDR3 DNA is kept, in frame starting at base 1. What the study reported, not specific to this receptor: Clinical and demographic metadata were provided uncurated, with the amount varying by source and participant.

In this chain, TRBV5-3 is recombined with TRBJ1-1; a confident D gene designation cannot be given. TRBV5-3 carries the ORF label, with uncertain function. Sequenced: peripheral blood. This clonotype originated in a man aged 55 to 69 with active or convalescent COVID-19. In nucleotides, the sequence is TGTGCCAGAAGCTTGGCTTATAAGAGGAACACTGAAGCTTTCTTT. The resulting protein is CARSLAYKRNTEAFF.